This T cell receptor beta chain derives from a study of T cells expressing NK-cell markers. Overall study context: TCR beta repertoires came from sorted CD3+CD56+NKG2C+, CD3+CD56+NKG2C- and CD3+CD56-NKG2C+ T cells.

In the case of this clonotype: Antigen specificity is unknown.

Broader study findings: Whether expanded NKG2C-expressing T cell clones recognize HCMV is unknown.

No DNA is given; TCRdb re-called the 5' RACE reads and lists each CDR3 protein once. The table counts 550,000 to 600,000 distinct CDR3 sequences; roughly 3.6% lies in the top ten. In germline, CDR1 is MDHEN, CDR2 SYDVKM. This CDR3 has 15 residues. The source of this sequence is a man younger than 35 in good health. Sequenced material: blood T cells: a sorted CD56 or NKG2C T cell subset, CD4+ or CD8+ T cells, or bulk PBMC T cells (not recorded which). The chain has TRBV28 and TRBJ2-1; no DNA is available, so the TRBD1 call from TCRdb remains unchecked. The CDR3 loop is CASTRDRSSYNEQFF.